The 27 T cell receptor beta chains below were found in one sample sequenced in a study of blood T cell repertoires in COVID-19. Sequenced by immunoSEQ multiplex PCR; TCRdb stores in-frame clones only, minus some. The sample contains 160,000 or so clones, roughly 81% of which appear only once. The specimen was peripheral blood. These receptors were taken from a woman between 45 and 60 years old with COVID-19, enrolled during active disease.

The V gene is TRBV6-4, the J gene TRBJ2-4, with a tentative D call TRBD1 (6 bases). The CDR3 is 13 amino acids. The V gene lost 3 bases and the J gene lost 6 bases, with 9 bases spanning the gap. Germline-derived CDR1 and CDR2 are MRHNA and SNTAGT. In DNA, the CDR3 is TGTGCCAGCAGTGAAGGGGGTGGAAACATTCAGTACTTC. It is translated as CASSEGGGNIQYF.

This clone was observed a single time. This chain uses TRBV2 with TRBJ2-6; D remains unclear. Per germline, CDR1 SNHLY and CDR2 FYNNEI. CDR3 length equals 15 residues. Trimming removed 5 bases at V and 0 bases at J, with 8 bases between. Here the CDR3 reads CASSPDNSGANVLTF. The CDR3 DNA is TGTGCCAGCAGTCCAGACAACTCTGGGGCCAACGTCCTGACTTTC.

The chain joins TRBV24-1 to TRBJ1-2; 9 nucleotides line up with TRBD1. Trimming cost V 4 bases and J 0 bases; bases outside gene matches: 2. The CDR3 spans 15 residues. Germline-derived CDR1 and CDR2 are KGHDR and SFDVKD. CDR3 DNA: TGTGCCACCAGTGAAGGACAGGGGACTAACTATGGCTACACCTTC. Translated, it gives CATSEGQGTNYGYTF.

The chain combines TRBV11-2 with TRBJ2-5; 8 bases align to TRBD1. Trimming at V came to 7 bases and at J to 5 bases, leaving 6 bases not matched to a gene. This CDR3 spans 13 amino acids. Germline assignment: CDR1 SGHAT and CDR2 FQNNGV. Written as DNA, the CDR3 is TGTGCCAGCACCCGAGACAGGGGTGAGACCCAGTACTTC. It translates to CASTRDRGETQYF.

The chain's CDR3 is CASSQRTPSNTEAFF. DNA for the CDR3: TGTGCCAGCTCACAGAGGACACCGTCGAACACTGAAGCTTTCTTT. V usage is TRBV18 and J usage is TRBJ1-1; possibly TRBD1 for D (5 bases). The CDR3 length is 15 residues. The germline V and J ends were trimmed by 4 bases and 1 base, with 13 bases remaining between them. The germline CDR1 and CDR2 sequences are KGHSH and LQKENI.

The V gene is TRBV2, the J gene TRBJ2-7; D is possibly TRBD2 (6 bases). Trimming took off 2 bases at V and 6 bases at J, with 11 bases between the two ends. The CDR3 length is 13 residues. The germline CDR1 and CDR2 sequences are SNHLY and FYNNEI. The CDR3 sequence is CASSEKLGGEQYF. Written as DNA, the CDR3 is TGTGCCAGCAGTGAAAAGTTGGGAGGCGAGCAGTACTTC. Filled out from reference TRBV2 and TRBJ2-7, the complete variable domain reads EPEVTQTPSHQVTQMGQEVILRCVPISNHLYFYWYRQILGQKVEFLVSFYNNEISEKSEIFDDQFSVERPDGSNFTLKIRSTKLEDSAMYFCASSEKLGGEQYFGPGTRLTVT.

The chain couples TRBV27 to TRBJ1-2, with D tentatively TRBD1 (6 bases). V was clipped by 3 bases and J by 2 bases, with 10 bases between them. CDR1 is MNHEY, CDR2 SMNVEV, per germline (reference sequence). CDR3 length: 14 residues. The CDR3 spells CASSFGRGNYGYTF. In nucleotides, the CDR3 is TGTGCCAGCAGTTTTGGCAGGGGAAACTATGGCTACACCTTC.

This chain joins TRBV6-5 and TRBJ1-2; D is unclear. The CDR3 extends over 14 amino acids. V was cut by 7 bases and J by 2 bases, with 14 bases left in between. The germline CDR1 and CDR2 sequences are MNHEY and SVGAGI. The CDR3 DNA reads TGTGCCAGCATCCAGCCTTCCGGGAACTATGGCTACACCTTC. Translating gives CASIQPSGNYGYTF.

This chain uses TRBV28 with TRBJ1-6; 9 positions agree with TRBD1. CDR1 and CDR2 (germline): MDHEN, SYDVKM. There are 15 residues in the CDR3. J gave up 5 bases and V 6 bases, and 5 bases lay outside the gene matches. CDR3 bases: TGTGCCAGCAGGAACGGACAGGGGAATAATTCACCCCTCCACTTT. As protein: CASRNGQGNNSPLHF.

The chain is built from TRBV7-9 and TRBJ2-1; 7 bases line up with TRBD1. CDR3 size: 14 residues. The V and J ends lost 5 bases and 7 bases, in that order; junction bases with no gene match: 8. Per the germline V gene, CDR1 is SEHNR and CDR2 is FQNEAQ (reference sequence). CDR3 nucleotide sequence: TGTGCCAGCAGCCCAATTCAGGGGGTGAATGAGCAGTTCTTC. Translating it yields CASSPIQGVNEQFF.

The rearrangement links TRBV5-4 to TRBJ2-1; D unclear. Germline CDR1 reads SGHNT; CDR2 reads YYREEE (reference sequence). The CDR3 consists of 12 residues. The V gene lost 4 bases and the J gene lost 1 base, with 3 bases spanning the gap. The CDR3 reads CASSLSYNEQFF. The CDR3 DNA sequence: TGTGCCAGCAGCCTATCCTACAATGAGCAGTTCTTC.

The chain links TRBV2 to TRBJ1-5, with TRBD1 identical over 8 bases. Trimming cost V 7 bases and J 6 bases; bases outside gene matches: 5. The CDR3 has 13 residues. Germline CDR1 and CDR2: SNHLY and FYNNEI. The CDR3 is CASTGQVIQPQHF. The CDR3 DNA is TGTGCCAGCACGGGACAGGTAATTCAGCCCCAGCATTTT.

The V gene is TRBV25-1, the J gene TRBJ1-4, with D uncertain. Trimming took 0 bases from V and 4 from J, leaving 12 bases between them. This CDR3 spans 16 amino acids. From germline, CDR1 is MGHDK and CDR2 SYGVNS. The CDR3 DNA is TGTGCCAGCAGTGAATATAGCTGGCAGCATAATGAAAAACTGTTTTTT. Protein product: CASSEYSWQHNEKLFF.

The chain recombines TRBV9 with TRBJ2-7; 8 bases align to TRBD1. Germline V gives CDR1 SGDLS, CDR2 YYNGEE. The CDR3 runs to 15 residues. V gave up 3 bases and J gave up 3 bases; unmatched junction bases: 8. Here the CDR3 reads CASSGTGQGHYEQYF. The CDR3 bases are TGTGCCAGCAGCGGAACCGGACAGGGTCACTACGAGCAGTACTTC.

V is TRBV11-3 and J is TRBJ2-7; D perhaps matches TRBD1 (5 bases). V was cut by 2 bases and J by 2 bases, with 13 bases left in between. The germline CDR1 and CDR2 sequences are SGHNT and YENEEA. The CDR3 covers 15 residues. DNA of the CDR3: TGTGCCAGCAGCTTAACCAGGGTCGTGGCCTACGAGCAGTACTTC. Its translation is CASSLTRVVAYEQYF.

The rearrangement links TRBV28 to TRBJ1-5; possibly TRBD1 for D (5 bases). V lost 2 bases and J lost 5, with 10 bases in between. Per germline, CDR1 MDHEN and CDR2 SYDVKM. The length of the CDR3 is 14 residues. The CDR3 nucleotides read TGTGCCAGCAGTTTAGGGGGGGGAGATCAGCCCCAGCATTTT. It is translated as CASSLGGGDQPQHF.

The rearrangement links TRBV11-2 to TRBJ2-7, with D tentatively TRBD1 (6 bases). The V end lost 2 bases, the J end lost 5 bases, and 13 bases lay between the germline ends. Germline assignment: CDR1 SGHAT and CDR2 FQNNGV. The CDR3 spans 14 residues. In nucleotides, the CDR3 is TGTGCCAGCAGCTTAATCAGGGGTCGGAACGAGCAGTACTTC. Translated: CASSLIRGRNEQYF.

The V call is TRBV6-4, the J call TRBJ1-2; TRBD1 matches at 9 bases. CDR3 length: 14 amino acids. V was clipped by 2 bases and J by 4 bases; unmatched bases: 2. In germline, CDR1 is MRHNA, CDR2 SNTAGT. CDR3 residues: CASSDTGGVYGYTF. CDR3 in DNA: TGTGCCAGCAGTGACACAGGGGGCGTCTATGGCTACACCTTC.

CDR3 bases: TGCAGCGTGGCGGGACAGTTGAACACTGAAGCTTTCTTT. It yields the protein CSVAGQLNTEAFF. J is TRBJ1-1 and V is TRBV29-1; 7 nucleotides match TRBD1. The germline V gene encodes CDR1 SQVTM and CDR2 ANQGSEA. The V gene end was trimmed by 6 bases and the J gene end by 0 bases; junction bases not matched to a gene: 4. The CDR3 consists of 13 residues.

This clone was counted a single time. The J gene is TRBJ1-5, the V gene TRBV30; the D gene is possibly TRBD1 (5 bases). Germline lookup yields CDR1 GTSNPN and CDR2 SVGIG (reference sequence). The V and J ends lost 0 bases and 6 bases respectively, with 12 bases between them. CDR3 length equals 14 residues. CDR3 nucleotide sequence: TGTGCCTGGAGTGTTCAGGGTTCCGGTCAGCCCCAGCATTTT. Translating it yields CAWSVQGSGQPQHF. Full variable domain (outside the CDR3, taken from reference TRBV30 and TRBJ1-5): SQTIHQWPATLVQPVGSPLSLECTVEGTSNPNLYWYRQAAGRGLQLLFYSVGIGQISSEVPQNLSASRPQDRQFILSSKKLLLSDSGFYLCAWSVQGSGQPQHFGDGTRLSIL.

This chain connects TRBV19 to TRBJ2-7, with TRBD1 matching over 8 bases. Germline V gene sequence: CDR1 LNHDA, CDR2 SQIVND (reference sequence). This CDR3 spans 16 amino acids. V shed 6 bases and J 7 bases; nucleotides not matched to a gene: 17. The CDR3 loop reads CASSPLDGQGGQEQYF. As DNA, the CDR3 is TGTGCCAGTAGCCCCTTGGACGGACAGGGTGGTCAAGAGCAGTACTTC.

The rearrangement uses TRBV7-3 and TRBJ2-3; a possible D gene is TRBD2 (6 bases). Germline V gene data show CDR1 as SGHTA and CDR2 as FQGTGA. V was cut by 5 bases and J by 0 bases, with 12 bases left in between. The CDR3 loop spans 15 amino acids. The CDR3 protein is CASSPRGTSTDTQYF. The CDR3 region has the DNA TGTGCCAGCAGCCCTCGGGGGACCAGCACAGATACGCAGTATTTT.

V usage is TRBV3-1 (or the pseudogene TRBV3-2) and J usage is TRBJ1-2; D is uncertain. CDR1 LGHDT and CDR2 YNNKEL come from the germline V gene (reference sequence). V was clipped by 1 base and J by 10 bases, with 13 bases between them. The CDR3 spans 13 residues. CDR3 amino acids: CASSQGEQVFYTF. CDR3 sequence (DNA): TGTGCCAGCAGCCAAGGAGAGCAGGTTTTCTACACCTTC.

The gene calls are TRBV4-1 and TRBJ1-1; perhaps TRBD1 as D (5 bases). Per germline, CDR1 MGHRA and CDR2 YSYEKL. The CDR3 is 12 amino acids. The ends were cut back, 1 base at V and 7 bases at J, with 7 bases in the middle. The CDR3 reads CASSQGTLEAFF. CDR3 in DNA: TGCGCCAGCAGCCAAGGGACACTTGAAGCTTTCTTT.

The chain recombines TRBV6-2 or TRBV6-3 with TRBJ2-3; tentatively, D is TRBD1 (6 bases). The ends were cut back, 4 bases at V and 0 bases at J, with 11 bases in the middle. The CDR3 totals 15 residues. Germline loops: CDR1 MNHEY, CDR2 SVGEGT. CDR3 loop: CASSSGQFSTDTQYF. The CDR3 coding sequence is TGTGCCAGCAGTTCCGGACAGTTCAGCACAGATACGCAGTATTTT.

The CDR3 spells CASSPPPNYNYEQYF. CDR3 in DNA: TGTGCCAGCTCACCACCTCCGAACTACAACTACGAGCAGTACTTC. The chain is built from TRBV18 and TRBJ2-7; unclear D gene. Germline V gene sequence: CDR1 KGHSH, CDR2 LQKENI. CDR3 length: 15 residues. The V and J ends lost 0 bases and 3 bases respectively, with 12 bases between them.

This sequence joins TRBV28 and TRBJ1-4, with unresolved D. The CDR3 loop spans 12 amino acids. V was trimmed by 8 bases and J by 6 bases, leaving 10 bases between them. CDR1 and CDR2 (germline): MDHEN, SYDVKM. The CDR3 spells CASHDSDEKLFF. CDR3 sequence (DNA): TGTGCCAGCCACGATTCGGATGAAAAACTGTTTTTT.